This entry concerns a single TCR beta chain. Its antigen is unknown. The data originate from a study of beta chain features in type 1 diabetes. Study results and caveats: HLA influence on TCRB rearrangement stayed unresolved here. The study found moderately but significantly shorter TCRB CDR3s in all four CD4+ subsets of Type 1 diabetes patients. The cDNA sequencing approach could over-represent high-TCR-expressing cells.

Reverse transcription of all isolated RNA meant that expressed TCRB transcripts were sequenced. Profiled with immunoSEQ multiplex PCR; TCRdb holds only in-frame clones, not every one. Among 300,000 or so clones listed, 13% to 15% were seen once. Only one heparinised blood draw was taken per donor, and its volume averaged around 110 mL. Trimming removed 4 bases from V and 0 bases from J, with 13 bases in between. CDR3 size: 16 residues. CDR1 is MGHRA, CDR2 YSYEKL, per germline. V is TRBV4-1 and J is TRBJ1-5; the D is unclear. The sequenced material came from naive CD4+ T cells from blood. This TCR was sampled from a man between 25 and 39 years old with type 1 diabetes. The CDR3 is CASSREGRDSNQPQHF. The CDR3 region has the DNA TGCGCCAGCAGCCGGGAGGGCAGAGATAGCAATCAGCCCCAGCATTTT.